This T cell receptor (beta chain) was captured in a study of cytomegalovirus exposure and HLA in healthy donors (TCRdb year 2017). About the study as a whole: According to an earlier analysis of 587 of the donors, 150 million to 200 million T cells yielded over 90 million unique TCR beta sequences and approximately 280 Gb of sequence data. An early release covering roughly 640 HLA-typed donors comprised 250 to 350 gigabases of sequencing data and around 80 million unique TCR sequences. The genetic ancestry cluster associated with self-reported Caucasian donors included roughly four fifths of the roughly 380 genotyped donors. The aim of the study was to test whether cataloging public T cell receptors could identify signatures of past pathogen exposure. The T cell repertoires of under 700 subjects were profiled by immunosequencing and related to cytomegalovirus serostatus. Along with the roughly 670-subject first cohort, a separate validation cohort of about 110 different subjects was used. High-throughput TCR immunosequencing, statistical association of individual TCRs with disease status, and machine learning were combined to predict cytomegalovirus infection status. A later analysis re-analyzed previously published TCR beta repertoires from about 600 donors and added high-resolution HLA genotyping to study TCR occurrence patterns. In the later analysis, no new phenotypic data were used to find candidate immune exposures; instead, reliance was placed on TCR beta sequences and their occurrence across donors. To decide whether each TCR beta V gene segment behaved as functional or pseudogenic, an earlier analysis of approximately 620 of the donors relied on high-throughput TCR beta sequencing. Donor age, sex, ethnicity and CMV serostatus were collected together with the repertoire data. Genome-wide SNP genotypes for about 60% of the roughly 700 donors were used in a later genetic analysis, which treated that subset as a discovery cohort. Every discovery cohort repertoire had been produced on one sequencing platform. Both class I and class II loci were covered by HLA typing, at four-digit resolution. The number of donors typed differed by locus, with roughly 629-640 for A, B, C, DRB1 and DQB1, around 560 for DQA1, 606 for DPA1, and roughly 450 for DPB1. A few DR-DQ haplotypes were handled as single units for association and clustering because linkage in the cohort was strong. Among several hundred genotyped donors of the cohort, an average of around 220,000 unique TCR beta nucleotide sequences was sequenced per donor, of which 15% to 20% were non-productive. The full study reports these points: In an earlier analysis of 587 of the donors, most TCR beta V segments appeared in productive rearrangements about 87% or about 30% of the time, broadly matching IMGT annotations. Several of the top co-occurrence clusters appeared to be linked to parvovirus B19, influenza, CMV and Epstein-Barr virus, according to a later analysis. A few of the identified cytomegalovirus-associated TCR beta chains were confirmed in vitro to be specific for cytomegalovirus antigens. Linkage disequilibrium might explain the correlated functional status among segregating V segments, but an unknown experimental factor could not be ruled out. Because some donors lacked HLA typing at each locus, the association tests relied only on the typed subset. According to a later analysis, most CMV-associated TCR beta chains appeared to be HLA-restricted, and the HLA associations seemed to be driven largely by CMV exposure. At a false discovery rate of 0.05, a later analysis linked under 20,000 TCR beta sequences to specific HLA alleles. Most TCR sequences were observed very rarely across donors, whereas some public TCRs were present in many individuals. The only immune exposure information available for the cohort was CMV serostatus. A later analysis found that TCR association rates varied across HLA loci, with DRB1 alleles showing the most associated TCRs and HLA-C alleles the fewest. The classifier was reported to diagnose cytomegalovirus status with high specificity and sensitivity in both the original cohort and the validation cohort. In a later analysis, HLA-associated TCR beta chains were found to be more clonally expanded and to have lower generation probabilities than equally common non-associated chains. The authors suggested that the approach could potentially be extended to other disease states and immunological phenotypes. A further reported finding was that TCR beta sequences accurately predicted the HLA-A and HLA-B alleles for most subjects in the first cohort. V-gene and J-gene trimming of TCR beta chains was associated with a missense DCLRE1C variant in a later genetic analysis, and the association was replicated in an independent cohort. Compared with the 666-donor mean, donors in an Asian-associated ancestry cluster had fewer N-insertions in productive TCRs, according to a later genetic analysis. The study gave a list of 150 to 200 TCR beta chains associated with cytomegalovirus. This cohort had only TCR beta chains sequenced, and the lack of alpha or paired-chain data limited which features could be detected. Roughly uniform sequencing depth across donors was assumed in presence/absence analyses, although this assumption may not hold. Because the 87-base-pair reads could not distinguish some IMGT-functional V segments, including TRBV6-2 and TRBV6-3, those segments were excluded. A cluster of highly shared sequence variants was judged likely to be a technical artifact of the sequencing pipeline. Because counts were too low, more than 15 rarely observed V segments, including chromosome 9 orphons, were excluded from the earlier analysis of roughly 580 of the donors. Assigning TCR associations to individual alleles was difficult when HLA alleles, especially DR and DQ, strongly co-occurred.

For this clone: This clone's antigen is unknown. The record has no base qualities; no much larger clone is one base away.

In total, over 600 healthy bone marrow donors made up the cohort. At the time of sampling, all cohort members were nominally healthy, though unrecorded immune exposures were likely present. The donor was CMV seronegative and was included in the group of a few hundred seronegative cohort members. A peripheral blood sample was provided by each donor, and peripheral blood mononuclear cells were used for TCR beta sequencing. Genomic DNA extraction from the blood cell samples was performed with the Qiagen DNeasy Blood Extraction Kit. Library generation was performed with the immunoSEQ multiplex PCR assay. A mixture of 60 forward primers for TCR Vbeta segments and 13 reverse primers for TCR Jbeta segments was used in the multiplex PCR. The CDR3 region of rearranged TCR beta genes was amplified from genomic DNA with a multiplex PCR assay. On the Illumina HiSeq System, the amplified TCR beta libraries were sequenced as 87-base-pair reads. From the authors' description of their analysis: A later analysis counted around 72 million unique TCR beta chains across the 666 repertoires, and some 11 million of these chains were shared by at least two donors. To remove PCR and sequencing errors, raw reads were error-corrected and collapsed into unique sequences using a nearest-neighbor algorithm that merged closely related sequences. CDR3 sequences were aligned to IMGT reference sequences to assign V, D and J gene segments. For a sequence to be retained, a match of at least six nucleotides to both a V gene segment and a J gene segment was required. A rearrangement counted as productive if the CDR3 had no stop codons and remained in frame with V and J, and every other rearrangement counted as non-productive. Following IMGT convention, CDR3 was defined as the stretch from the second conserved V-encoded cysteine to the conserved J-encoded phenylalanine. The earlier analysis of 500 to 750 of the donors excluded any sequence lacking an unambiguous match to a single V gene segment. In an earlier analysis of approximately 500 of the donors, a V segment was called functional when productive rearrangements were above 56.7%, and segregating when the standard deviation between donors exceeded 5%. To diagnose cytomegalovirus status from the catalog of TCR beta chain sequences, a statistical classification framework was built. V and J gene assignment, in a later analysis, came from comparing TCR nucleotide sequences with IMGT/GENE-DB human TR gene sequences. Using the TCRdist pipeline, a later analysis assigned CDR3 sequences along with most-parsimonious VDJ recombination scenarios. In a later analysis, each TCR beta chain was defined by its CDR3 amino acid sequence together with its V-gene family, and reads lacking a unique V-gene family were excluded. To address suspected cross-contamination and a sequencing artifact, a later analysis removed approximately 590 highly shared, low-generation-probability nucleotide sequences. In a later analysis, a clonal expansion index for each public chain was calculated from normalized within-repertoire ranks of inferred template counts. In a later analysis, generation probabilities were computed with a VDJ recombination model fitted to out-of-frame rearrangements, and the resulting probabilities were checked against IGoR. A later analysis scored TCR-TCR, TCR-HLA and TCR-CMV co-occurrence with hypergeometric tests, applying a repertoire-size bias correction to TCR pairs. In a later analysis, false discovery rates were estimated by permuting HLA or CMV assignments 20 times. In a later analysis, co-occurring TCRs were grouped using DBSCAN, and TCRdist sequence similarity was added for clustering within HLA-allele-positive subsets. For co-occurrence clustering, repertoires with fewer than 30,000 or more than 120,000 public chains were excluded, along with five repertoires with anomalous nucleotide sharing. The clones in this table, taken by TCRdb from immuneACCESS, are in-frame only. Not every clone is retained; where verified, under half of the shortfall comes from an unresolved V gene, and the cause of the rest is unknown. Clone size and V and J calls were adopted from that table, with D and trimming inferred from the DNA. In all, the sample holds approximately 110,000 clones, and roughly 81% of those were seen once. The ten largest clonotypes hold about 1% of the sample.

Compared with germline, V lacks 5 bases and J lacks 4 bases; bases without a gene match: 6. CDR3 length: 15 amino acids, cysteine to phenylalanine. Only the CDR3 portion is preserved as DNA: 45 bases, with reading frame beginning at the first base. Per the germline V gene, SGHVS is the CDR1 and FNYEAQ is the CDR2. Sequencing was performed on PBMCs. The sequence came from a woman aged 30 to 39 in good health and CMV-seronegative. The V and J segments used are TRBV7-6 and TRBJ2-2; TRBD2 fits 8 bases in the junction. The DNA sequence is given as TGTGCCAGCAGCAGCGGGAGACGGGGCACCGGGGAGCTGTTTTTT. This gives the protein CASSSGRRGTGELFF. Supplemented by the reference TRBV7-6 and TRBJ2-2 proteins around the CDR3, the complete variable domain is GAGVSQSPRYKVTKRGQDVALRCDPISGHVSLYWYRQALGQGPEFLTYFNYEAQQDKSGLPNDRFSAERPEGSISTLTIQRTEQRDSAMYRCASSSGRRGTGELFFGEGSRLTVL.